The present T cell receptor beta chain was sequenced within a study of cytomegalovirus exposure and HLA in healthy donors. Study overall: The study placed 70% to 85% of its 398 genotyped donors in the Caucasian-associated ancestry cluster. General observations from the study: Researchers counted roughly 150 TCR beta chains as cytomegalovirus-associated.

PCR was performed using 60 Vbeta and 13 Jbeta primers. Using immunoSEQ multiplex PCR, the repertoire was profiled, and TCRdb retains in-frame clones only, with some absent. Its table lists around 140,000 clones. CDR3 size: 15 residues. The germline V gene has CDR1 SGHAT and CDR2 FQNNGV. With 7 bases clipped from V and 6 bases from J, the junction kept 8 bases outside the gene matches. A note on this clone: Its target is not known.

The chain combines TRBV11-2 with TRBJ2-1, with 11 bases matching TRBD2. The clonotype comes from a woman between 40 and 50 years old in good health and CMV-seronegative. Specimen: PBMCs. The DNA for the CDR3 is TGTGCCAGCAACATCGGGACTAGCGGACTCAATGAGCAGTTCTTC. Amino acids: CASNIGTSGLNEQFF.